Listed below are T cell receptor beta chains from one sample, sequenced in a study of shared clonotypes between healthy human individuals. Libraries were prepared by immunoSEQ multiplex PCR; TCRdb keeps only in-frame clonotypes and omits some of them. The data contain 2 million to 2.5 million clones, 90% to 95% of them singletons. Sequences were obtained from naive CD4+ T cells from PBMCs. All receptors derive from a man in his late teens or twenties in good health. Some clones in this sample may be carry-over from other donors' samples. CDR3s include the opening cysteine and the closing phenylalanine or tryptophan. The D gene is left open where the match is weak. A clone size is listed for some rows: how often the clone was seen (once, few, many), or a class if it is expanded.

V: TRBV5-5
J: TRBJ2-7
length: 11
size: NA
D: TRBD1
DNA: TGTGCCAGCAGCCAGGGACAGGCGATGTACTTC
CDR3: CASSQGQAMYF

V: TRBV2
J: TRBJ2-1
length: 13
size: NA
D: NA
DNA: TGTGCCAGCATGAGGGGGAGGGCCGATGAGCAGTTCTTC
CDR3: CASMRGRADEQFF

V: TRBV4-3
J: TRBJ2-7
length: 15
size: NA
D: NA
DNA: TGCGCCAGCAGCCATGCCTACCTCACAGCGGACGAGCAGTACTTC
CDR3: CASSHAYLTADEQYF

V: TRBV29-1
J: TRBJ1-1
length: 13
size: NA
D: NA
DNA: TGCAGCGTTGAGGGGAGGATGAACACTGAAGCTTTCTTT
CDR3: CSVEGRMNTEAFF

V: TRBV7-9
J: TRBJ2-7
length: 14
size: NA
D: NA
DNA: TGTGCCAGCAGCTTAGGGCAGGGAGTCTACGAGCAGTACTTC
CDR3: CASSLGQGVYEQYF

V: TRBV29-1
J: TRBJ2-3
length: 14
size: NA
D: TRBD2
DNA: TGCAGCGTGGTACTAGCGGGAGTTGCTGATACGCAGTATTTT
CDR3: CSVVLAGVADTQYF

V: TRBV29-1
J: TRBJ2-2
length: 13
size: NA
D: NA
DNA: TGCAGCGTTGGACTAGCGAACACCGGGGAGCTGTTTTTT
CDR3: CSVGLANTGELFF

V: TRBV2
J: TRBJ1-2
length: 11
size: NA
D: NA
DNA: TGTGCCAGCAGTGATGGTGGAGGCTACACCTTC
CDR3: CASSDGGGYTF

V: TRBV2
J: TRBJ1-2
length: 14
size: NA
D: TRBD1
DNA: TGTGCCAGCACCTACACAGGGGGCAAGTATGGCTACACCTTC
CDR3: CASTYTGGKYGYTF

V: TRBV4-1
J: TRBJ1-1
length: 19
size: NA
D: TRBD1
DNA: TGCGCCAGCAGCTCTCATCTATGGGACAGGGGGCTGGTGGAGACTGAAGCTTTCTTT
CDR3: CASSSHLWDRGLVETEAFF

V: TRBV5-1
J: TRBJ2-2
length: 12
size: few
D: NA
DNA: TGCGCCAGCAGCTTGGACTCCGGGGAGCTGTTTTTT
CDR3: CASSLDSGELFF

V: TRBV18
J: TRBJ2-7
length: 15
size: NA
D: NA
DNA: TGTGCCAGCTCACCTGGGCAGGGGATCTCCTACGAGCAGTACTTC
CDR3: CASSPGQGISYEQYF

V: TRBV7-8
J: TRBJ1-1
length: 15
size: NA
D: NA
DNA: TGTGCCAGCAGCTTAGCGCTTGGGGTGGGCACTGAAGCTTTCTTT
CDR3: CASSLALGVGTEAFF

V: TRBV10-3
J: TRBJ1-5
length: 15
size: NA
D: TRBD1
DNA: TGTGCCAGAAGCTCCGGGACAGGGGACAATCAGCCCCAGCATTTT
CDR3: CARSSGTGDNQPQHF

V: TRBV13
J: TRBJ2-3
length: 13
size: NA
D: TRBD2
DNA: TGTGCCAGCAGCGCCGCGGGGGAAGATACGCAGTATTTT
CDR3: CASSAAGEDTQYF

V: TRBV9
J: TRBJ1-2
length: 13
size: NA
D: NA
DNA: TGTGCCAGCAGTGCAGTTTCCAACTATGGCTACACCTTC
CDR3: CASSAVSNYGYTF

V: TRBV4-2
J: TRBJ1-4
length: 18
size: NA
D: TRBD1
DNA: TGTGCCAGCAGCCAAGAGGGGTCCCTACAGGGGGTGGGGGAAAAACTGTTTTTT
CDR3: CASSQEGSLQGVGEKLFF

V: TRBV2
J: TRBJ2-3
length: 13
size: NA
D: NA
DNA: TGTGCCAGCAAGGGCTATGGAACGGATACGCAGTATTTT
CDR3: CASKGYGTDTQYF

V: TRBV5-1
J: TRBJ1-5
length: 15
size: NA
D: NA
DNA: TGCGCCAGCAGCCCCGGGGGTAGTAGCAATCAGCCCCAGCATTTT
CDR3: CASSPGGSSNQPQHF

V: TRBV27
J: TRBJ2-3
length: 14
size: NA
D: NA
DNA: TGTGCCAGCAGTTTACAGGGGGGCAGGAATACGCAGTATTTT
CDR3: CASSLQGGRNTQYF

V: TRBV12-5
J: TRBJ2-1
length: 15
size: NA
D: NA
DNA: TGTGCTAGTGGTTTCGTCGACGGAGGGATCAATGAGCAGTTCTTC
CDR3: CASGFVDGGINEQFF

V: TRBV28
J: TRBJ1-5
length: 13
size: NA
D: NA
DNA: TGTGCCAGCCGGGGCGGAATCAATCAGCCCCAGCATTTT
CDR3: CASRGGINQPQHF

V: TRBV5-8
J: TRBJ1-5
length: 12
size: NA
D: NA
DNA: TGTGCCAGCAGCCGACAGAATCAGCCCCAGCATTTT
CDR3: CASSRQNQPQHF

V: TRBV7-3
J: TRBJ2-3
length: 12
size: NA
D: NA
DNA: TGTGCCAGCAGCTTATCGCCAGATACGCAGTATTTT
CDR3: CASSLSPDTQYF

V: TRBV29-1
J: TRBJ2-1
length: 12
size: NA
D: NA
DNA: TGCAGCGTTGACCGACCCTCGAATGAGCAGTTCTTC
CDR3: CSVDRPSNEQFF

V: TRBV5-1
J: TRBJ2-1
length: 15
size: NA
D: TRBD2
DNA: TGCGCCAGCAGATCTAGCGGGGATTCCTACAATGAGCAGTTCTTC
CDR3: CASRSSGDSYNEQFF

V: TRBV7-9
J: TRBJ2-7
length: 15
size: NA
D: NA
DNA: TGTGCCAGCAGCTTATCAGGGTTTGATTCCTACGAGCAGTACTTC
CDR3: CASSLSGFDSYEQYF

V: TRBV9
J: TRBJ2-3
length: 14
size: few
D: TRBD2
DNA: TGTGCCAGCAGCCCTGGACTAGTTCCAGATACGCAGTATTTT
CDR3: CASSPGLVPDTQYF

V: TRBV28
J: TRBJ1-5
length: 15
size: NA
D: TRBD1
DNA: TGTGCCAGCAGTTCACAGGGGAGGGGTTATCAGCCCCAGCATTTT
CDR3: CASSSQGRGYQPQHF

V: TRBV4-2
J: TRBJ2-1
length: 16
size: NA
D: TRBD2
DNA: TGTGCCAGCAGCCAACGTAGCGGGGTCTCCTACAATGAGCAGTTCTTC
CDR3: CASSQRSGVSYNEQFF

V: TRBV21-1
J: TRBJ2-7
length: 18
size: NA
D: NA
DNA: TGTGCCAGCAGCAAAGAAAGGACTCTTCTAGCGGGAGTCTGCGAGCAGTACTTC
CDR3: CASSKERTLLAGVCEQYF

V: TRBV5-4
J: TRBJ2-3
length: 14
size: NA
D: NA
DNA: TGTGCCAGCAGCTTGGCGCTGGACACAGATACGCAGTATTTT
CDR3: CASSLALDTDTQYF

V: TRBV5-6
J: TRBJ2-7
length: 19
size: NA
D: TRBD1
DNA: TGTGCCAGCAGCTTGTGGGGGGGGACAGGGTCCCCATTTACGTACGAGCAGTACTTC
CDR3: CASSLWGGTGSPFTYEQYF

V: TRBV5-5
J: TRBJ1-2
length: 14
size: NA
D: NA
DNA: TGTGCCAGCAGCTTGATACCAGGGCCGGGTGGCTACACCTTC
CDR3: CASSLIPGPGGYTF

V: TRBV4-2
J: TRBJ2-2
length: 18
size: NA
D: TRBD1
DNA: TGTGCCAGCAGCCCTGGACAGGGGCGCGCGGGACCCACCGGGGAGCTGTTTTTT
CDR3: CASSPGQGRAGPTGELFF

V: TRBV11-3
J: TRBJ2-1
length: 12
size: NA
D: NA
DNA: TGTGCCAGCAGCCTTGGAAGGAATGAGCAGTTCTTC
CDR3: CASSLGRNEQFF

V: TRBV7-7
J: TRBJ2-2
length: 16
size: NA
D: NA
DNA: TGTGCCAGCAGCTTATTCCCGGGCTCGAACACCGGGGAGCTGTTTTTT
CDR3: CASSLFPGSNTGELFF

V: TRBV12-5
J: TRBJ2-5
length: 13
size: NA
D: NA
DNA: TGTGCTAGTGGTTTGGTAGGGGGGGAGACCCAGTACTTC
CDR3: CASGLVGGETQYF

V: TRBV10-3
J: TRBJ1-2
length: 15
size: NA
D: NA
DNA: TGTGCCATCAGTGAGGGGACTTCAAGCGGCTATGGCTACACCTTC
CDR3: CAISEGTSSGYGYTF

V: TRBV18
J: TRBJ2-7
length: 14
size: NA
D: NA
DNA: TGTGCCAGCTCACCAACGGACAGTAACTACGAGCAGTACTTC
CDR3: CASSPTDSNYEQYF

V: TRBV15
J: TRBJ2-7
length: 14
size: NA
D: TRBD1
DNA: TGTGCCACCAGCAGGAGGACAGGGACCTACGAGCAGTACTTC
CDR3: CATSRRTGTYEQYF

V: TRBV2
J: TRBJ1-1
length: 14
size: few
D: NA
DNA: TGTGCCAGCAGTTTGACACGTACTAACACTGAAGCTTTCTTT
CDR3: CASSLTRTNTEAFF

V: TRBV27
J: TRBJ2-6
length: 13
size: NA
D: NA
DNA: TGTGCCAGCAGCCCCGTTCGTTTTGAAAGAAAGACTTTC
CDR3: CASSPVRFERKTF

V: TRBV5-4
J: TRBJ2-2
length: 15
size: once
D: TRBD1
DNA: TGTGCCAGCAGCTTACGGACAGGGAACACCGGGGAGCTGTTTTTT
CDR3: CASSLRTGNTGELFF

V: TRBV18
J: TRBJ1-3
length: 15
size: NA
D: NA
DNA: TGTGCCAGTCGGCCACAGGGTAGCTCTGGAAACACCATATATTTT
CDR3: CASRPQGSSGNTIYF

V: TRBV28
J: TRBJ1-2
length: 14
size: NA
D: NA
DNA: TGTGCCAGCACCACCCCTTCGAGAAACTATGGCTACACCTTC
CDR3: CASTTPSRNYGYTF

V: TRBV29-1
J: TRBJ2-1
length: 12
size: NA
D: NA
DNA: TGCAGCGTTGGAGACGTCCCCAATGAGCAGTTCTTC
CDR3: CSVGDVPNEQFF

V: TRBV5-1
J: TRBJ2-1
length: 14
size: NA
D: NA
DNA: TGCGCCAGCAGCTCACTTTGGTCGAACAATGAGCAGTTCTTC
CDR3: CASSSLWSNNEQFF

V: TRBV4-1
J: TRBJ2-3
length: 13
size: NA
D: NA
DNA: TGCGCCAGCAGCCAGGGGTTCGAAGATACGCAGTATTTT
CDR3: CASSQGFEDTQYF

V: TRBV5-1
J: TRBJ2-7
length: 15
size: NA
D: NA
DNA: TGCGCCAGCAGCTTGGTGGTTGAGGGGCGCGACGAGCAGTACTTC
CDR3: CASSLVVEGRDEQYF

V: TRBV5-1
J: TRBJ1-1
length: 15
size: NA
D: NA
DNA: TGCGCCAGCAGCTTTAAGGTGGGGGCGATGCAGGAAGCTTTCTTT
CDR3: CASSFKVGAMQEAFF